This T cell receptor beta chain was captured by sequencing in a study of graft-versus-host responses after intestinal transplantation. Study as a whole: Multivisceral, liver-intestinal, or isolated intestinal transplants were performed in recipients.

Only in-frame clones appear in the TCRdb table, and some are missing; sequencing was by immunoSEQ multiplex PCR. The sample lists 90,000 to 100,000 clones; around 90% were seen once. The CDR3 has 16 amino acids. In regard to this clone: Its specificity is not known.

This sequence originates from a human donor who received an intestinal transplant. J is TRBJ2-4 and V is TRBV21-1; no check of the table's D call, TRBD1, against the DNA was made. TRBV21-1 is listed as a pseudogene. Sequencing used unstimulated CD8+ T cells sorted from spleen or lymph node cells, obtained before intestinal transplant. The CDR3 sequence is CASTIQQGAAKNIQYF. In DNA form, the CDR3 reads TGTGCCAGCACCATTCAACAGGGGGCGGCCAAAAACATTCAGTACTTC.